The rows below give T cell receptor beta chains drawn from one sample of a study of control samples from healthy donors and cancer patients. The data were produced by immunoSEQ multiplex PCR, yet TCRdb's version contains in-frame clones alone and is incomplete. This table holds 110,000 to 150,000 clones, around 90% found once. Sequencing was done on a sample of blood. The receptors derive from a man under 40 in good health. Both conserved end residues are part of each CDR3. D genes are given only for firm matches. The listing skips clone size in some rows; elsewhere it reads once, few, many or a size class.

clone_size: NA; v_call: TRBV11-2; j_call: TRBJ1-1; d_call: NA; cdr3_aa: CASSLQGNTEAFF; cdr3_nt: TGTGCCAGCAGCCTGCAGGGGAACACTGAAGCTTTCTTT
clone_size: NA; v_call: TRBV6-5; j_call: TRBJ2-1; d_call: NA; cdr3_aa: CASTPGLGSDEQFF; cdr3_nt: TGTGCCAGCACCCCGGGACTGGGCTCAGATGAGCAGTTCTTC
clone_size: NA; v_call: TRBV9; j_call: TRBJ2-7; d_call: TRBD1; cdr3_aa: CASSVEAGQGYEQYF; cdr3_nt: TGTGCCAGCAGCGTGGAAGCGGGACAGGGCTACGAGCAGTACTTC
clone_size: NA; v_call: TRBV27; j_call: TRBJ2-3; d_call: NA; cdr3_aa: CASSLVRIAQGDTQYF; cdr3_nt: TGTGCCAGCAGTTTAGTAAGGATAGCTCAAGGGGATACGCAGTATTTT
clone_size: NA; v_call: TRBV14; j_call: TRBJ1-1; d_call: NA; cdr3_aa: CASSQDMYTEAFF; cdr3_nt: TGTGCCAGCAGCCAAGATATGTACACTGAAGCTTTCTTT
clone_size: NA; v_call: TRBV3-1/TRBV3-2; j_call: TRBJ2-1; d_call: TRBD1; cdr3_aa: CASSPTGSDEQFF; cdr3_nt: TGTGCCAGCAGCCCGACAGGGTCCGATGAGCAGTTCTTC
clone_size: NA; v_call: TRBV2; j_call: TRBJ2-1; d_call: TRBD2; cdr3_aa: CASRATSGNYNEQFF; cdr3_nt: TGTGCCAGCAGGGCGACTAGCGGGAATTACAATGAGCAGTTCTTC
clone_size: NA; v_call: TRBV6-4; j_call: TRBJ1-4; d_call: NA; cdr3_aa: CASSREPQEKLFF; cdr3_nt: TGTGCCAGCAGCAGGGAGCCCCAAGAAAAACTGTTTTTT
clone_size: once; v_call: TRBV5-4; j_call: TRBJ2-6; d_call: NA; cdr3_aa: CASSLATYISGANVLTF; cdr3_nt: TGTGCCAGCAGCTTGGCGACTTATATCTCTGGGGCCAACGTCCTGACTTTC
clone_size: NA; v_call: TRBV4-2; j_call: TRBJ2-5; d_call: TRBD2; cdr3_aa: CASSPRTSGGAGETQYF; cdr3_nt: TGTGCCAGCAGCCCCCGGACTAGCGGGGGGGCGGGAGAGACCCAGTACTTC
clone_size: few; v_call: TRBV19; j_call: TRBJ1-2; d_call: NA; cdr3_aa: CASSINGGVGYTF; cdr3_nt: TGTGCCAGTAGTATAAATGGCGGAGTAGGCTACACCTTC
clone_size: few; v_call: TRBV18; j_call: TRBJ1-1; d_call: TRBD1; cdr3_aa: CASSLQAGQGAEAFF; cdr3_nt: TGTGCCAGCTCCCTTCAGGCGGGACAGGGGGCTGAAGCTTTCTTT
clone_size: NA; v_call: TRBV7-2; j_call: TRBJ1-5; d_call: TRBD1; cdr3_aa: CASSSQGQAGQPQHF; cdr3_nt: TGTGCCAGCAGCTCCCAAGGACAGGCCGGTCAGCCCCAGCATTTT
clone_size: NA; v_call: TRBV5-4; j_call: TRBJ2-2; d_call: NA; cdr3_aa: CASSLASVTNTGELFF; cdr3_nt: TGTGCCAGCAGCTTGGCCTCAGTAACGAACACCGGGGAGCTGTTTTTT
clone_size: once; v_call: TRBV6-5; j_call: TRBJ1-6; d_call: TRBD1; cdr3_aa: CASSFTGEEPPLHF; cdr3_nt: TGTGCCAGCAGTTTTACAGGGGAGGAGCCACCCCTCCACTTT
clone_size: NA; v_call: TRBV24-1; j_call: TRBJ1-1; d_call: NA; cdr3_aa: CATSGGGFAEAFF; cdr3_nt: TGTGCCACCAGTGGGGGTGGTTTTGCTGAAGCTTTCTTT
clone_size: NA; v_call: TRBV18; j_call: TRBJ1-6; d_call: NA; cdr3_aa: CASSSIGVSYNSPLHF; cdr3_nt: TGTGCCAGCTCATCGATCGGGGTCTCCTATAATTCACCCCTCCACTTT
clone_size: NA; v_call: TRBV10-2; j_call: TRBJ2-3; d_call: TRBD2; cdr3_aa: CASPRGGITDTQYF; cdr3_nt: TGCGCCAGTCCCCGGGGGGGCATCACAGATACGCAGTATTTT
clone_size: NA; v_call: TRBV15; j_call: TRBJ2-1; d_call: NA; cdr3_aa: CATSRPYSGYNEQFF; cdr3_nt: TGTGCCACCAGCAGACCCTACTCTGGGTACAATGAGCAGTTCTTC
clone_size: NA; v_call: TRBV21-1; j_call: TRBJ1-3; d_call: NA; cdr3_aa: CASSKDIIPPGNTIYF; cdr3_nt: TGTGCCAGCAGCAAAGATATAATACCGCCTGGAAACACCATATATTTT
clone_size: NA; v_call: TRBV24-1; j_call: TRBJ2-1; d_call: TRBD2; cdr3_aa: CATSDALAGVLDEQFF; cdr3_nt: TGTGCCACCAGTGATGCCCTAGCGGGAGTTCTGGATGAGCAGTTCTTC
clone_size: NA; v_call: TRBV6-2/TRBV6-3; j_call: TRBJ2-3; d_call: NA; cdr3_aa: CASSTGRTTDTQYF; cdr3_nt: TGTGCCAGCAGCACCGGGAGAACCACAGATACGCAGTATTTT
clone_size: NA; v_call: TRBV6-6; j_call: TRBJ1-2; d_call: TRBD1; cdr3_aa: CASSNTDRGYGYTF; cdr3_nt: TGTGCCAGCAGTAATACGGACAGGGGGTATGGCTACACCTTC
clone_size: NA; v_call: TRBV6-2/TRBV6-3; j_call: TRBJ1-2; d_call: NA; cdr3_aa: CASSPAEGYTF; cdr3_nt: TGTGCCAGCAGTCCCGCGGAGGGCTACACCTTC
clone_size: NA; v_call: TRBV4-1; j_call: TRBJ1-5; d_call: NA; cdr3_aa: CASSPAARGGNQPQHF; cdr3_nt: TGCGCCAGCAGCCCAGCCGCCCGGGGTGGCAATCAGCCCCAGCATTTT
clone_size: once; v_call: TRBV9; j_call: TRBJ1-1; d_call: NA; cdr3_aa: CASSAHYGQQNTEAFF; cdr3_nt: TGTGCCAGCAGCGCCCATTATGGACAGCAGAACACTGAAGCTTTCTTT
clone_size: NA; v_call: TRBV3-1/TRBV3-2; j_call: TRBJ2-3; d_call: NA; cdr3_aa: CASSQGRTSFLDTQYF; cdr3_nt: TGTGCCAGCAGCCAAGGTCGGACGTCGTTTCTGGATACGCAGTATTTT
clone_size: NA; v_call: TRBV5-8; j_call: TRBJ2-7; d_call: NA; cdr3_aa: CASPHGLEQYF; cdr3_nt: TGTGCCAGCCCCCACGGTCTCGAGCAGTACTTC
clone_size: NA; v_call: TRBV7-2; j_call: TRBJ2-3; d_call: NA; cdr3_aa: CASSFSGGTDTQYF; cdr3_nt: TGTGCCAGCAGCTTTTCGGGAGGCACAGATACGCAGTATTTT
clone_size: NA; v_call: TRBV6-2/TRBV6-3; j_call: TRBJ1-2; d_call: NA; cdr3_aa: CASSYLTRGGADYGYTF; cdr3_nt: TGTGCCAGCAGTTACCTTACACGGGGGGGCGCGGACTATGGCTACACCTTC
clone_size: NA; v_call: TRBV27; j_call: TRBJ1-4; d_call: TRBD1; cdr3_aa: CASSLDRGTNEKLFF; cdr3_nt: TGTGCCAGCAGTTTAGACAGGGGAACTAATGAAAAACTGTTTTTT
clone_size: NA; v_call: TRBV27; j_call: TRBJ1-1; d_call: NA; cdr3_aa: CASSSSGRLNTEAFF; cdr3_nt: TGTGCCAGCAGTTCCTCGGGACGGTTGAACACTGAAGCTTTCTTT
clone_size: NA; v_call: TRBV7-2; j_call: TRBJ2-3; d_call: NA; cdr3_aa: CASSLIGDTQYF; cdr3_nt: TGTGCCAGCAGCTTAATAGGGGATACGCAGTATTTT
clone_size: NA; v_call: TRBV5-4; j_call: TRBJ2-2; d_call: NA; cdr3_aa: CASSSGRTGELFF; cdr3_nt: TGTGCCAGCAGCTCAGGACGGACCGGGGAGCTGTTTTTT
clone_size: NA; v_call: TRBV2; j_call: TRBJ2-3; d_call: TRBD1; cdr3_aa: CASRAVTGGGTDTQYF; cdr3_nt: TGTGCCAGCAGAGCCGTGACAGGGGGAGGCACAGATACGCAGTATTTT
clone_size: NA; v_call: TRBV27; j_call: TRBJ2-1; d_call: NA; cdr3_aa: CASSLSFRAGNEQFF; cdr3_nt: TGTGCCAGCAGTTTATCATTCAGGGCGGGCAATGAGCAGTTCTTC
clone_size: NA; v_call: TRBV15; j_call: TRBJ2-7; d_call: NA; cdr3_aa: CATSRGASGEQYF; cdr3_nt: TGTGCCACCAGCAGGGGGGCTAGCGGCGAGCAGTACTTC
clone_size: once; v_call: TRBV6-5; j_call: TRBJ2-7; d_call: NA; cdr3_aa: CASSYGGDYEQYF; cdr3_nt: TGTGCCAGCAGTTACGGCGGAGACTACGAGCAGTACTTC
clone_size: NA; v_call: TRBV19; j_call: TRBJ2-3; d_call: NA; cdr3_aa: CASRGGLITDTQYF; cdr3_nt: TGTGCCAGTAGGGGCGGGTTGATCACAGATACGCAGTATTTT
clone_size: NA; v_call: TRBV11-3; j_call: TRBJ2-7; d_call: TRBD2; cdr3_aa: CASSLGLLFSYEQYF; cdr3_nt: TGTGCCAGCAGCTTGGGACTACTGTTCTCCTACGAGCAGTACTTC
clone_size: NA; v_call: TRBV5-5; j_call: TRBJ2-1; d_call: TRBD1; cdr3_aa: CASSGGQDYYNEQFF; cdr3_nt: TGTGCCAGCAGCGGGGGACAGGACTACTACAATGAGCAGTTCTTC
clone_size: NA; v_call: TRBV27; j_call: TRBJ2-2; d_call: TRBD1; cdr3_aa: CASRTGQVYTGELFF; cdr3_nt: TGTGCCAGCAGAACAGGACAGGTATACACCGGGGAGCTGTTTTTT